A selection of T cell receptor beta chains follows, all from one sample in a study of siplizumab effects on memory and regulatory T cells. Assay used: immunoSEQ multiplex PCR; TCRdb lists only in-frame clones, some missing. This table has about 100,000 clones, about 90% appearing once. The sequencing input was CD4+ T cells sorted from blood. These receptors came from a human donor in good health. CDR3s include the opening cysteine and the closing phenylalanine or tryptophan. A D gene is named only where the DNA matches it firmly. Clone size is given for some rows only: seen once, a few or many times, or a class if the clone is expanded.

TRBJ2-1	TRBD1	.	TRBV5-4	TGTGCCAGCAGCTTGTACAGGGGGCAGATCGACAATGAGCAGTTCTTC	CASSLYRGQIDNEQFF
TRBJ2-3	.	.	TRBV10-3	TGTGCCATCAGTGAGTCGACTGAGATCATCACAGATACGCAGTATTTT	CAISESTEIITDTQYF
TRBJ2-5	TRBD2	once	TRBV14	TGTGCCAGCAGCCAGATGCCGGGACTAGCGGGGTGGGGATCCCAAGAGACCCAGTACTTC	CASSQMPGLAGWGSQETQYF
TRBJ2-1	TRBD2	.	TRBV2	TGTGCCAGCAGTGGGACTAGCGGGGGTAGTGAGCAGTTCTTC	CASSGTSGGSEQFF
TRBJ1-2	TRBD1	.	TRBV6-5	TGTGCCAGCAGTTACACAGGGGGCCTTAACTATGGCTACACCTTC	CASSYTGGLNYGYTF
TRBJ2-3	.	.	TRBV7-9	TGTGCCAGCAGCAGGGGAGAAGATGCGGGGGCTCACACAGATACGCAGTATTTT	CASSRGEDAGAHTDTQYF
TRBJ1-2	TRBD1	.	TRBV7-9	TGTGCCAGCAGCTTAGGGCCAGGGGGCATCTATGGCTACACCTTC	CASSLGPGGIYGYTF
TRBJ2-2	.	.	TRBV7-3	TGTGCCAGCAGGCCACCAACCGGGGAGCTGTTTTTT	CASRPPTGELFF
TRBJ2-3	.	.	TRBV11-2	TGTGCCAGCAGCTTTAGTCTAGGGACCACAGATACGCAGTATTTT	CASSFSLGTTDTQYF
TRBJ1-3	TRBD1	once	TRBV23-1	TGCGCCAGCGGACAGGGCCCGCTCTACCCTGGAAACACCATATATTTT	CASGQGPLYPGNTIYF
TRBJ2-7	TRBD2	.	TRBV19	TGTGCCAGTAGTATAGGGGAGGGGCGCTACGAGCAGTACTTC	CASSIGEGRYEQYF
TRBJ1-6	.	.	TRBV30	TGTGCCTGGAGAAAAGAAGGATGGTCACCCCTCCACTTT	CAWRKEGWSPLHF
TRBJ1-1	.	.	TRBV11-1	TGTGCCAGCAGCTTCCTGAGGAACACTGAAGCTTTCTTT	CASSFLRNTEAFF
TRBJ2-1	.	.	TRBV10-3	TGTGCCATCAGTGACCCCGGGGTTGACAATGAGCAGTTCTTC	CAISDPGVDNEQFF
TRBJ2-7	.	.	TRBV6-5	TGTGCCAGCAGTTACAGAGGGACACCTCATTACGAGCAGTACTTC	CASSYRGTPHYEQYF
TRBJ2-7	TRBD1	.	TRBV18	TGTGCCAGCTCAGGGACAGGGTACTACGAGCAGTACTTC	CASSGTGYYEQYF
TRBJ1-3	TRBD1	.	TRBV7-2	TGTGCCAGCAGCCGACAGGGAAGTGGAAACACCATATATTTT	CASSRQGSGNTIYF
TRBJ2-3	.	.	TRBV10-3	TGTGCCATGGCGATGGGCGGGTGGGATACGCAGTATTTT	CAMAMGGWDTQYF
TRBJ2-5	.	once	TRBV9	TGTGCCAGCAGCGTAGGGGTAGGGTCAGAGACCCAGTACTTC	CASSVGVGSETQYF
TRBJ2-7	TRBD1	.	TRBV19	TGTGCCAGTAGCCTGACAGGGAAAAAGTACGAGCAGTACTTC	CASSLTGKKYEQYF
TRBJ1-1	.	.	TRBV20-1	TGCAGTGCTTCGGTGGACACTGAAGCTTTCTTT	CSASVDTEAFF
TRBJ1-1	.	once	TRBV14	TGTGCCAGCAGCCAAGATTTTAGGGGAGCTTTCTTT	CASSQDFRGAFF
TRBJ2-3	TRBD2	.	TRBV30	TGTGCCTGGAGCCTAAAAAGTGGGCTAGCGGGGCCCGGAGGTACGCAGTATTTT	CAWSLKSGLAGPGGTQYF
TRBJ1-2	.	.	TRBV2	TGTGCCAGCAGTGAACTCACAGGGTCGGGTGGCTACACCTTC	CASSELTGSGGYTF
TRBJ1-1	.	.	TRBV7-6	TGTGCCAGCAGCTTGGAGGACTCAAGGGGGTTCGTGGATGAAGCTTTCTTT	CASSLEDSRGFVDEAFF